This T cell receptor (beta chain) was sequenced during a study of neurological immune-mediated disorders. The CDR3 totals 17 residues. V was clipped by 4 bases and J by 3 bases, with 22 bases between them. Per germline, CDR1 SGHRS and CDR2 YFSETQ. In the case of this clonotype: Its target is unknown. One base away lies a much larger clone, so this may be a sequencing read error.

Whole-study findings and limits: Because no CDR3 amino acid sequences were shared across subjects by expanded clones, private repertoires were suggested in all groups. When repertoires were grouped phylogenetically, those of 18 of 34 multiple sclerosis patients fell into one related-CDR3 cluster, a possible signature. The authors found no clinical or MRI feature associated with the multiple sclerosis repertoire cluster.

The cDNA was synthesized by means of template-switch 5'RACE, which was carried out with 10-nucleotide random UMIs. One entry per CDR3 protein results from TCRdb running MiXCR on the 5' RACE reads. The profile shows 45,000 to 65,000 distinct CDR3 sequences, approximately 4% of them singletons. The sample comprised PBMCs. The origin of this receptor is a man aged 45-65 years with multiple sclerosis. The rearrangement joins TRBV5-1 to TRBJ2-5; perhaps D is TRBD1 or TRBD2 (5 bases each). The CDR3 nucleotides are TGCGCCAGCAGCAAGACCGGGCACCCCAGAGGGGAAGAGACCCAGTACTTC. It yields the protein CASSKTGHPRGEETQYF.